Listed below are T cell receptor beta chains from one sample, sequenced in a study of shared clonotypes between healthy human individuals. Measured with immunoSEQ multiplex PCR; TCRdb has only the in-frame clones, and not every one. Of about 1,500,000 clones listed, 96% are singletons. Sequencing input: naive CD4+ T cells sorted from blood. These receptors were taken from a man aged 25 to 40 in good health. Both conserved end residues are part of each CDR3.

cdr3_aa: CSVEPRRGAHNEQFF
j_call: TRBJ2-1
v_call: TRBV29-1

cdr3_aa: CAWSLSGELFF
j_call: TRBJ2-2
v_call: TRBV30

cdr3_aa: CASSQVTGPQDEQFF
j_call: TRBJ2-1
v_call: TRBV4-1

cdr3_aa: CASSRPLGFTDTQYF
j_call: TRBJ2-3
v_call: TRBV28

cdr3_aa: CASSQGTDPRSQHF
j_call: TRBJ1-5
v_call: TRBV4-1

cdr3_aa: CASSHRLDLEQRAGELFF
j_call: TRBJ2-2
v_call: TRBV7-2

cdr3_aa: CASRSGISSLMNTEAFF
j_call: TRBJ1-1
v_call: TRBV11-2

cdr3_aa: CASSVQGAVAGELFF
j_call: TRBJ2-2
v_call: TRBV2

cdr3_aa: CASTTGARQETQYF
j_call: TRBJ2-5
v_call: TRBV27

cdr3_aa: CASSPGPYNEQFF
j_call: TRBJ2-1
v_call: TRBV5-1

cdr3_aa: CASSGRTGMNTEAFF
j_call: TRBJ1-1
v_call: TRBV19

cdr3_aa: CASSGPSQETQYF
j_call: TRBJ2-5
v_call: TRBV10-2

cdr3_aa: CASRDRSTYEQYF
j_call: TRBJ2-7
v_call: TRBV25-1

cdr3_aa: CATGLAGANEQFF
j_call: TRBJ2-1
v_call: TRBV6-6

cdr3_aa: CASSLSAGGYNEQFF
j_call: TRBJ2-1
v_call: TRBV11-3

cdr3_aa: CASSLQGNEQFF
j_call: TRBJ2-1
v_call: TRBV5-1

cdr3_aa: CASRPLRGSATTDNEQFF
j_call: TRBJ2-1
v_call: TRBV27

cdr3_aa: CASSPLKGVQETQYF
j_call: TRBJ2-5
v_call: TRBV18

cdr3_aa: CASSDRDRGLSGYTF
j_call: TRBJ1-2
v_call: TRBV25-1

cdr3_aa: CASSLIPGYRASELFF
j_call: TRBJ2-2
v_call: TRBV5-5

cdr3_aa: CASSSSSNQPQHF
j_call: TRBJ1-5
v_call: TRBV18

cdr3_aa: CASSLSYGYTF
j_call: TRBJ1-2
v_call: TRBV28

cdr3_aa: CASTPHPISRGGTEAFF
j_call: TRBJ1-1
v_call: TRBV28

cdr3_aa: CASRSYYEQYF
j_call: TRBJ2-7
v_call: TRBV25-1

cdr3_aa: CSVEGQPEETQYF
j_call: TRBJ2-5
v_call: TRBV29-1

cdr3_aa: CAINDQGVGEKLFF
j_call: TRBJ1-4
v_call: TRBV10-3

cdr3_aa: CASSVTSGHYNEQFF
j_call: TRBJ2-1
v_call: TRBV9

cdr3_aa: CASSLALGYEQYF
j_call: TRBJ2-7
v_call: TRBV7-9

cdr3_aa: CATSGRERSYNEQFF
j_call: TRBJ2-1
v_call: TRBV15

cdr3_aa: CASSPPNYEQYF
j_call: TRBJ2-7
v_call: TRBV7-2

cdr3_aa: CASSLGDRKTTYEQYF
j_call: TRBJ2-7
v_call: TRBV5-1

cdr3_aa: CATSREPGQPQHF
j_call: TRBJ1-5
v_call: TRBV15

cdr3_aa: CATQTRTGEHYGYTF
j_call: TRBJ1-2
v_call: TRBV5-4

cdr3_aa: CASSLTTVATQYF
j_call: TRBJ2-3
v_call: TRBV7-3

cdr3_aa: CAISEPDRDQETQYF
j_call: TRBJ2-5
v_call: TRBV10-3

cdr3_aa: CASSLKGLATDTQYF
j_call: TRBJ2-3
v_call: TRBV7-3

cdr3_aa: CASSLLLYTGELFF
j_call: TRBJ2-2
v_call: TRBV28

cdr3_aa: CASSPTGGRNEQYF
j_call: TRBJ2-7
v_call: TRBV27

cdr3_aa: CASTTVGLTSNQPQHF
j_call: TRBJ1-5
v_call: TRBV28

cdr3_aa: CASSFFTDGANVLTF
j_call: TRBJ2-6
v_call: TRBV5-1

cdr3_aa: CASSDGTSGEGQFF
j_call: TRBJ2-1
v_call: TRBV5-1